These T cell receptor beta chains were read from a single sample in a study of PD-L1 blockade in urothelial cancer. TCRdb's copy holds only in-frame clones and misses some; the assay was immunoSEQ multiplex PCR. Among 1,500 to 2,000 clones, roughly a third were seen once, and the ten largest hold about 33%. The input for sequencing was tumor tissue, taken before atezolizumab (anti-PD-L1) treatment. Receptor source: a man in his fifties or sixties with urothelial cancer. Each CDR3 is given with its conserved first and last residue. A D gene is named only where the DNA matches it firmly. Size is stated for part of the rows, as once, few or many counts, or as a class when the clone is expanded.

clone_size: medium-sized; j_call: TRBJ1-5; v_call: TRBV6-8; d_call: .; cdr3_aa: CASSDESGGWQPQHF; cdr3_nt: TGTGCCAGCAGTGACGAGAGCGGGGGTTGGCAGCCCCAGCATTTT
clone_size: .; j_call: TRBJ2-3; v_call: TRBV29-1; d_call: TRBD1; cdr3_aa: CSARQGSDTQYF; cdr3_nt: TGCAGCGCCCGACAGGGCTCAGATACGCAGTATTTT
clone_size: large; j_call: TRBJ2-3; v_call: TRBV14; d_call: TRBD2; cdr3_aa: CASSQTQGGGADTQYF; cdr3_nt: TGTGCCAGCAGCCAGACCCAGGGCGGGGGTGCAGATACGCAGTATTTT
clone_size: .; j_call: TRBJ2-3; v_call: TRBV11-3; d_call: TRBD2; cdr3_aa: CASSPGAEGGDTQYF; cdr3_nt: TGTGCCAGCAGCCCCGGGGCGGAGGGAGGGGATACGCAGTATTTT
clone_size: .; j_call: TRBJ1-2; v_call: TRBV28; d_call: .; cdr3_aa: CASTTLSNYGYTF; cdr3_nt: TGTGCCAGCACGACCCTTTCTAACTATGGCTACACCTTC
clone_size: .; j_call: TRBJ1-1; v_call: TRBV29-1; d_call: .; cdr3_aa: CSVVNHTNTEAFF; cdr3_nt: TGCAGCGTTGTCAACCATACAAACACTGAAGCTTTCTTT
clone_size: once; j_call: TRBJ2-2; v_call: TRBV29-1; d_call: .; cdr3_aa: CSATESNTGELFF; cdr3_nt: TGCAGCGCGACAGAGTCGAACACCGGGGAGCTGTTTTTT
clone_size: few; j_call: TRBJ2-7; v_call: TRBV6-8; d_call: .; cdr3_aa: CASTLQGDQQYF; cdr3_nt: TGTGCCAGCACTCTCCAAGGGGACCAGCAGTACTTC
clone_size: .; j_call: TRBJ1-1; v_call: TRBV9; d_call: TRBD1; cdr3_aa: CASSDRTGQAFF; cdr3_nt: TGTGCCAGCAGTGACCGGACAGGGCAGGCTTTCTTT
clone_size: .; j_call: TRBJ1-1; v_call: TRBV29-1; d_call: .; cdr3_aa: CSVGQTNTEAFF; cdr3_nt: TGCAGCGTTGGACAGACAAACACTGAAGCTTTCTTT
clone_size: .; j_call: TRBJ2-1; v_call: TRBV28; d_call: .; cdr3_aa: CASSLGVVGSYNEQFF; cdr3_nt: TGTGCCAGCAGTTTGGGGGTAGTCGGTTCCTACAATGAGCAGTTCTTC
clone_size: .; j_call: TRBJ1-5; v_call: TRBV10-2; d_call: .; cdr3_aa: CASCRHLSNQPQHF; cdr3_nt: TGCGCCAGCTGTCGACACCTTAGCAATCAGCCCCAGCATTTT
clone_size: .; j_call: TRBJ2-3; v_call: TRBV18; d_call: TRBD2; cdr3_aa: CASSPLAGSSTDTQYF; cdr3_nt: TGTGCCAGCTCACCTTTAGCGGGTTCTAGCACAGATACGCAGTATTTT
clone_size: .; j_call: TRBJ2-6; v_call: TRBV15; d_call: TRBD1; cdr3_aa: CATSRPDRGPGANVLTF; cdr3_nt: TGTGCCACCAGCAGACCTGACAGGGGGCCTGGGGCCAACGTCCTGACTTTC
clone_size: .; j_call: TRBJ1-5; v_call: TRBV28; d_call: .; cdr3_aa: CASSLSDPVRPQHF; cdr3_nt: TGTGCCAGCAGTTTATCGGACCCGGTGAGGCCCCAGCATTTT
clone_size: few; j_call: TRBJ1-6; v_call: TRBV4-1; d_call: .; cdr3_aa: CASSQAKRRGPDNSPLHF; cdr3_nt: TGCGCCAGCAGCCAAGCGAAGCGCAGGGGTCCCGATAATTCACCCCTCCACTTT
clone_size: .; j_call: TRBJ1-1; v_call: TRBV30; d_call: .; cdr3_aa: CAWTRATEAFF; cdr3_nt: TGTGCCTGGACAAGGGCCACTGAAGCTTTCTTT
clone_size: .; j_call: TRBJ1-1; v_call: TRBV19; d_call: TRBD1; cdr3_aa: CASTRQGVYTEAFF; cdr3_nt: TGTGCCAGTACCAGACAGGGGGTGTACACTGAAGCTTTCTTT
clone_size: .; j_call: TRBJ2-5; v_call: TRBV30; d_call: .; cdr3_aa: CAWSVAGQTQYF; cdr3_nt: TGTGCCTGGAGTGTAGCGGGCCAGACCCAGTACTTC